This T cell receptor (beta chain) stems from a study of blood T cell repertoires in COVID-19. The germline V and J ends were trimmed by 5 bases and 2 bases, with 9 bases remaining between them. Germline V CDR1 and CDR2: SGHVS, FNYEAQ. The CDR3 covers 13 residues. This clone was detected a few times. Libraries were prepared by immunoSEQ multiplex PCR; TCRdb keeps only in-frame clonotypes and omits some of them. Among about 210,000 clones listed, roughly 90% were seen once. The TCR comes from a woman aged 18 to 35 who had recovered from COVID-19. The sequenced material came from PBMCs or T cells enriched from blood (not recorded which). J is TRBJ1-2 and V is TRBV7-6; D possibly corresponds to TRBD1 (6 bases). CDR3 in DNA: TGTGCCAGCAGCCAGGACAGCAACTATGGCTACACCTTC. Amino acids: CASSQDSNYGYTF.